A single sample gave rise to the 9 T cell receptor beta chains below, sequenced in a study of blood T cell repertoires in COVID-19 (dated by TCRdb to between 2020 and 2021). To prepare the library, the immunoSEQ multiplex PCR assay was applied. What TCRdb holds here is the immuneACCESS table cut down to in-frame rearrangements. Part of the clones is not present; checked against another copy, under half of the missing clones reflect an unresolved V gene, and the others are unexplained. For this sample there are around 190,000 clones; more than 85% appear just once. Jointly, the top ten make up roughly 25% of the sample. Sample: PBMCs or T cells enriched from blood (not recorded which). The receptors derive from a woman between 40 and 50 years old in a cohort exposed to, infected with or recovered from COVID-19 (not recorded which).

V gene TRBV5-6 combines with J gene TRBJ1-2; D is uncertain. The V gene lost 0 bases and the J gene lost 6 bases, with 15 bases spanning the gap. Germline CDR1 reads SGHDT; CDR2 reads YYEEEE. This CDR3 is built from 15 residues. The CDR3, as DNA: TGTGCCAGCAGCTTGGTTCGACAAGCGGTCAATGGCTACACCTTC. This codes for CASSLVRQAVNGYTF.

The V call is TRBV4-1, the J call TRBJ2-2, with TRBD2 matching 13 bases. This CDR3 has 16 amino acids. Germline-derived CDR1 and CDR2 are MGHRA and YSYEKL. V lost 3 bases and J lost 3; bases outside the gene matches: 1. The CDR3 DNA sequence: TGCGCCAGCAGCCACGGACTAGCGGGGGACACCGGGGAGCTGTTTTTT. Encoded protein: CASSHGLAGDTGELFF.

V is TRBV27 and J is TRBJ1-3; D perhaps matches TRBD1 (5 bases). V shed 5 bases and J shed 3 bases, with 23 bases lying between them. Germline V CDR1 and CDR2: MNHEY, SMNVEV (reference sequence). The CDR3 totals 18 residues. CDR3 protein: CASSPRGRVGFDGNTIYF. The CDR3 DNA reads as TGTGCCAGCAGTCCAAGGGGTCGAGTGGGTTTCGATGGAAACACCATATATTTT.

Concerning this clone: The sample contains more than one DNA sequence encoding this CDR3. The chain links TRBV4-1 to TRBJ1-2; 7 bases align to TRBD1. This CDR3 is 12 amino acids long. Germline loops: CDR1 MGHRA, CDR2 YSYEKL. V was pared by 5 bases and J by 3 bases, with 0 bases of the junction left unmatched. This CDR3 reads CASSGTDYGYTF. Written as DNA, the CDR3 is TGCGCCAGCAGCGGGACAGACTATGGCTACACCTTC.

This chain joins TRBV24-1 and TRBJ1-2; 8 nucleotides line up with TRBD1. There are 12 residues in the CDR3. Germline-derived CDR1 and CDR2 are KGHDR and SFDVKD. The trim removed 10 bases at V and 7 bases at J, leaving 7 bases unmatched. CDR3 sequence: CATSQGATGYTF. The CDR3 DNA is TGTGCCACGTCCCAGGGGGCTACTGGCTACACCTTC.

This chain joins TRBV11-3 and TRBJ1-1; no firm D call. From germline, CDR1 is SGHNT and CDR2 YENEEA. V shed 4 bases and J shed 3 bases, with 12 bases lying between them. The CDR3 is 14 amino acids. The DNA for the CDR3 is TGTGCCAGCAGCTCCCGTTGGGCCCACACTGAAGCTTTCTTT. This encodes CASSSRWAHTEAFF.

This clone is a singleton in its sample. V usage is TRBV5-1 and J usage is TRBJ1-5; 7 nucleotides align to TRBD1. V was pared by 4 bases and J by 5 bases, with 12 bases of the junction left unmatched. Germline V lookup: CDR1 SGHRS, CDR2 YFSETQ. This CDR3 is 16 amino acids long. The CDR3 bases are TGCGCCAGCAGCCCCGGGACAGAGCTGGACGATCAGCCCCAGCATTTT. As protein: CASSPGTELDDQPQHF.

The chain carries TRBV6-6 and TRBJ2-3, with 10 bases that match TRBD2. V shed 6 bases and J 2 bases; nucleotides not matched to a gene: 5. This CDR3 is built from 15 residues. CDR1 MNHNY and CDR2 SVGAGI come from the germline V gene (reference sequence). CDR3 bases: TGTGCCAGCAGCCCTACTAGCGGGAACACAGATACGCAGTATTTT. It specifies CASSPTSGNTDTQYF.

This sequence joins TRBV6-1 and TRBJ1-1; possibly TRBD1 for D (6 bases). This CDR3 is built from 18 residues. CDR1 MNHNS and CDR2 SASEGT come from the germline V gene. Deletions cut 0 bases from V and 4 bases from J, with 21 bases between. This chain's CDR3 is CASSEAAGQLIQVTEAFF. The CDR3 coding sequence is TGTGCCAGCAGTGAAGCGGCAGGACAGCTCATTCAGGTCACTGAAGCTTTCTTT.